This TCR beta chain was sequenced for a study of monozygotic twins with inflammatory bowel disease. From the 5' RACE reads, TCRdb lists one entry per CDR3 protein and no DNA. Its clone listing holds approximately 300,000 distinct CDR3 sequences. The TCR was taken from a human donor with ulcerative colitis or Crohn's disease, or a healthy co-twin of an affected twin (not recorded which). Sequencing was performed on blood.

CDR3 protein: CASSVNWGQFF. The chain employs TRBV9 and TRBJ2-1. The CDR3 consists of 11 residues. Germline V CDR1 and CDR2: SGDLS, YYNGEE.